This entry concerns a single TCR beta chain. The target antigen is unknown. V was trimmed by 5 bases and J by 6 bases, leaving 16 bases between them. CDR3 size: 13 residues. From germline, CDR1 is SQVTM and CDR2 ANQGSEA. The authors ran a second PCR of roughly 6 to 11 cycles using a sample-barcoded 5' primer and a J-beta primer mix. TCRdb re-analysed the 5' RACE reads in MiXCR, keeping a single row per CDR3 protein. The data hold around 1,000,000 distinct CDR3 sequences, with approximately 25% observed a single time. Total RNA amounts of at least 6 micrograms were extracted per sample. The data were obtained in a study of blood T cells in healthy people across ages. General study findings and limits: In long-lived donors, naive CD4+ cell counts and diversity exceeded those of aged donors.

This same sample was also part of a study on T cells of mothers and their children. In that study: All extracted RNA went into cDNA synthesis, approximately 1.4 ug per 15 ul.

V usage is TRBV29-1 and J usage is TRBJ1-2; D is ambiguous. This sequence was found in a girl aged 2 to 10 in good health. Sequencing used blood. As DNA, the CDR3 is TGCAGCGTTCGCGGTGTGCTCAAGGATGGCTACACCTTC. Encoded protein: CSVRGVLKDGYTF.